This T cell receptor beta chain was captured by sequencing in a study of blood T cell repertoires in COVID-19. Study details: Collection of acute and convalescent COVID-19 samples took place in the United States, Italy and Spain. Sources were T cells, B-cell-depleted T cells, or PBMCs; the material itself was cDNA or gDNA.

How the authors handled the data: Reference gene primer amplification gave nucleated cell count estimates. The table came from immunoSEQ multiplex PCR; TCRdb's copy has only in-frame clones and leaves some out. V and J calls plus clone size are reproduced from that table; the DNA served to infer D and trimming. The sample lists 100,000 to 150,000 clones, around four fifths occurring once. The V segment lost 4 bases and the J segment 6 bases; nucleotides outside the gene matches: 5. Germline V gene lookup returns CDR1 ENHRY and CDR2 SYGVKD. The CDR3 length is 13 residues. The genes are TRBV10-3 and TRBJ1-2; TRBD1 matches 7 bases. The sequencing input was peripheral blood. The sequence was obtained from a man aged 40-49 years with active or convalescent COVID-19. The CDR3 DNA is TGTGCCATCAGTGGGCCAGGACAGGATGGCTACACCTTC. It encodes CAISGPGQDGYTF.